The 23 T cell receptor beta chains reported below all come from one sample, sequenced in a study of cytomegalovirus exposure and HLA in healthy donors. Clones were read by immunoSEQ multiplex PCR, and TCRdb kept only the in-frame ones, dropping some. The sample consists of about 360,000 clones, 80% to 90% of them appearing once. Sequencing was carried out using PBMCs. The source is a woman aged 18-29 years in good health and CMV-seronegative.

The V gene is TRBV7-9, the J gene TRBJ1-2; the D is unclear. Germline loops: CDR1 SEHNR, CDR2 FQNEAQ (reference sequence). The CDR3 extends over 14 amino acids. V dropped 5 bases and J dropped 4 bases, with 14 bases sitting between them. CDR3 protein: CASSPGGRVYGYTF. The CDR3 DNA sequence: TGTGCCAGCAGCCCGGGTGGCAGAGTCTATGGCTACACCTTC.

This clone was detected once. V usage is TRBV10-2 and J usage is TRBJ2-3; perhaps TRBD2 as D (6 bases). V gave up 3 bases and J gave up 2 bases, with 9 bases separating them. Germline V CDR1 and CDR2: WSHSY, SAAADI. The CDR3 totals 14 residues. Here the CDR3 reads CASSEIADTDTQYF. The CDR3 DNA reads TGCGCCAGCAGTGAAATAGCGGACACAGATACGCAGTATTTT.

This chain links TRBV9 with TRBJ2-1, with 7 positions matching TRBD2. The germline CDR1 and CDR2 sequences are SGDLS and YYNGEE. The CDR3 is 14 residues long. With V trimmed by 3 bases and J by 7 bases, 7 bases remained unmatched. The CDR3 is CASSDGGEGNEQFF. DNA of the CDR3: TGTGCCAGCAGCGATGGGGGGGAAGGAAATGAGCAGTTCTTC.

The chain couples TRBV5-1 to TRBJ2-1; 9 nucleotides match TRBD1. The germline gives CDR1 SGHRS, CDR2 YFSETQ. This CDR3 is built from 15 residues. V shed 4 bases, J shed 7 bases, and the junction held 9 bases outside the gene matches. The CDR3 DNA reads TGCGCCAGCAGCCCCCCGGGACAGGGTTTTAATGAGCAGTTCTTC. Translation: CASSPPGQGFNEQFF.

This rearrangement joins TRBV28 to TRBJ2-7, with 9 bases lining up with TRBD1. J was trimmed by 2 bases and V by 6 bases; bases with no gene match: 11. Germline CDR1 MDHEN, CDR2 SYDVKM. The CDR3 is 16 residues long. CDR3: CASSRPGTGFPYEQYF. CDR3 nucleotides: TGTGCCAGCAGCCGCCCCGGGACAGGGTTTCCCTACGAGCAGTACTTC.

The rearrangement links TRBV5-4 to TRBJ2-1, with D possibly TRBD1 on 6 matching bases. The CDR3 spans 12 residues. Germline CDR1 is SGHNT and CDR2 is YYREEE (reference sequence). Trimming removed 4 bases from V and 12 bases from J, with 14 bases in between. CDR3 residues: CASSRDTAGQFF. For the CDR3, the DNA is TGTGCCAGCAGCAGGGACACCGCGGGGCAGTTCTTC. The entire variable domain, with the rest obtained from reference TRBV5-4 and TRBJ2-1, is as follows: ETGVTQSPTHLIKTRGQQVTLRCSSQSGHNTVSWYQQALGQGPQFIFQYYREEENGRGNFPPRFSGLQFPNYSSELNVNALELDDSALYLCASSRDTAGQFFGPGTRLTVL.

The chain has TRBV29-1 and TRBJ1-4; 7 bases agree with TRBD1. The V gene end was trimmed by 2 bases and the J gene end by 7 bases; junction bases not matched to a gene: 7. Germline CDR1 SQVTM, CDR2 ANQGSEA. The CDR3 extends over 14 amino acids. The CDR3 reads CSVEIRGRGEKLFF. The CDR3 nucleotides are TGCAGCGTTGAAATTAGGGGGCGAGGTGAAAAACTGTTTTTT.

This clone was recorded once. This sequence joins TRBV5-4 and TRBJ2-1; D is uncertain. The CDR3 consists of 14 residues. Per the germline V gene, CDR1 is SGHNT and CDR2 is YYREEE (reference sequence). V was trimmed by 2 bases and J by 1 base, leaving 7 bases between them. Written as DNA, the CDR3 is TGTGCCAGCAGCTTTAGTTCTTCCTACAATGAGCAGTTCTTC. Residues: CASSFSSSYNEQFF.

This clone was seen a handful of times. The V call is TRBV10-1, the J call TRBJ1-6; D gene ambiguous. The CDR3 spans 13 residues. Germline loops: CDR1 WNHNN, CDR2 SYGVQD (reference sequence). Trimming pared 0 bases from V and 7 bases from J, leaving 4 bases between. CDR3 sequence reads: CASSESPNSPLHF. DNA of the CDR3: TGCGCCAGCAGTGAGTCCCCGAATTCACCCCTCCACTTT.

The rearrangement uses TRBV5-1 and TRBJ1-1; perhaps TRBD1 as D (5 bases). Germline CDR1 is SGHRS and CDR2 is YFSETQ. The CDR3 is made up of 14 amino acids. V shed 1 base and J shed 2 bases, with 9 bases lying between them. The CDR3 DNA reads as TGCGCCAGCAGCTTGAAAAGGGGTAACACTGAAGCTTTCTTT. Translated: CASSLKRGNTEAFF.

This chain joins TRBV18 and TRBJ2-3; D unresolved. Trimming stripped 6 bases from V and 2 bases from J, with 9 bases between. Germline V gene data show CDR1 as KGHSH and CDR2 as LQKENI. This CDR3 contains 13 residues. The CDR3 here is CASSAVLTDTQYF. In nucleotides, the CDR3 is TGTGCCAGCTCCGCGGTGCTCACAGATACGCAGTATTTT.

J is TRBJ1-1 and V is TRBV29-1; D perhaps matches TRBD1 (6 bases). The CDR3 has 13 residues. Trimming removed 3 bases from V and 1 base from J, with 9 bases in between. Germline V lookup: CDR1 SQVTM, CDR2 ANQGSEA. The CDR3 DNA is TGCAGCGTTGAGGACAGTTGGAACACTGAAGCTTTCTTT. Encoded protein: CSVEDSWNTEAFF.

A word on this clone: The same CDR3 arises from other DNA sequences in this sample as well. The genes are TRBV11-2 and TRBJ2-1, with 11 positions matching TRBD2. V shed 5 bases and J 4 bases; nucleotides not matched to a gene: 4. The CDR3 is 15 residues long. CDR1 is SGHAT and CDR2 is FQNNGV in the germline V gene. The CDR3 sequence is CASSLGLAGYNEQFF. CDR3 DNA sequence: TGTGCCAGCAGCCTTGGACTAGCGGGTTACAATGAGCAGTTCTTC.

The chain couples TRBV5-1 to TRBJ2-2; D gene ambiguous. Trimming took 0 bases from V and 7 from J, leaving 7 bases between them. The CDR3 spans 13 residues. The germline V gene has CDR1 SGHRS and CDR2 YFSETQ. The CDR3 is CASSLVRDGELFF. For the CDR3, the DNA is TGCGCCAGCAGCTTGGTCCGAGACGGGGAGCTGTTTTTT.

V is TRBV6-5 and J is TRBJ1-1; possibly TRBD1 for D (6 bases). Germline V gene lookup returns CDR1 MNHEY and CDR2 SVGAGI. The CDR3 is 14 amino acids. V was cut by 6 bases and J by 0 bases, with 11 bases left in between. The CDR3 reads CASSVQGLNTEAFF. CDR3 DNA sequence: TGTGCCAGCAGCGTACAGGGCTTGAACACTGAAGCTTTCTTT.

This clone was detected once. This rearrangement joins TRBV27 to TRBJ1-1; 8 nucleotides align to TRBD1. The junction had 7 bases not matched to a gene; V was cut back by 5 bases and J by 5 bases. This CDR3 contains 14 residues. CDR1 and CDR2 from the germline V gene are MNHEY and SMNVEV (reference sequence). The CDR3 DNA sequence: TGTGCCAGCAGTGCTCAGGGGGCGTTGACTGAAGCTTTCTTT. Its protein product is CASSAQGALTEAFF.

The chain uses TRBV6-1 and TRBJ2-7; a possible D gene is TRBD1 (6 bases). V gave up 4 bases and J gave up 4 bases, with 8 bases separating them. Per germline, CDR1 MNHNS and CDR2 SASEGT. The CDR3 consists of 12 residues. The chain's CDR3 is CASSATGYEQYF. The CDR3 DNA sequence: TGTGCCAGCAGTGCGACAGGTTACGAGCAGTACTTC.

The chain employs TRBV2 and TRBJ2-3; 8 nucleotides line up with TRBD1. This CDR3 is built from 15 residues. Trimming took 8 bases from V and 0 from J; bases not matched to a gene: 7. Germline CDR1 SNHLY, CDR2 FYNNEI. The CDR3 protein is CASLSRDRSTDTQYF. The DNA of the CDR3 is TGTGCCAGCCTATCCCGGGACAGGAGCACAGATACGCAGTATTTT.

This clone has just one count. The V gene is TRBV4-1, the J gene TRBJ2-7; 12 bases line up with TRBD2. With V trimmed by 1 base and J by 5 bases, 6 bases remained unmatched. The length of the CDR3 is 16 residues. Germline-derived CDR1 and CDR2 are MGHRA and YSYEKL. CDR3: CASSQGETSGSDEQYF. CDR3 nucleotide sequence: TGCGCCAGCAGCCAAGGCGAGACTAGCGGGAGTGACGAGCAGTACTTC.

The J gene is TRBJ2-7, the V gene TRBV10-1, with no clear D. The V gene lost 3 bases and the J gene lost 2 bases, with 11 bases spanning the gap. Per the germline V gene, CDR1 is WNHNN and CDR2 is SYGVQD (reference sequence). CDR3 length: 14 amino acids. CDR3 region: CASSDRLNPYEQYF. In nucleotides, the CDR3 is TGCGCCAGCAGTGACAGGCTGAATCCCTACGAGCAGTACTTC.

This chain connects TRBV6-1 to TRBJ1-3, with 7 bases matching TRBD1. The CDR3 is 15 amino acids. CDR1 is MNHNS and CDR2 is SASEGT in the germline V gene. V lost 4 bases and J lost 3; bases outside the gene matches: 6. CDR3 bases: TGTGCCAGCAGTGCCTACAGGGGTGATGGAAACACCATATATTTT. Its translation: CASSAYRGDGNTIYF.

The chain employs TRBV27 and TRBJ2-7; TRBD2 aligns across 9 bases. The germline gives CDR1 MNHEY, CDR2 SMNVEV (reference sequence). J lost 3 bases, V lost 7 bases, and 16 bases had no gene match. There are 17 residues in the CDR3. The CDR3 DNA reads as TGTGCCAGCAAGTTGGAAGCGGGAGGCCCACCACACTACGAGCAGTACTTC. It encodes CASKLEAGGPPHYEQYF.

The chain has TRBV6-5 and TRBJ1-1, with D possibly TRBD1 on 6 matching bases. The CDR3 runs to 12 residues. The germline gives CDR1 MNHEY, CDR2 SVGAGI. In nucleotides, the CDR3 is TGTGAAGCAAGGGGGATGAACACTGAAGCTTTCTTT. Protein: CEARGMNTEAFF.